This T cell receptor beta chain stems from a study of cytomegalovirus exposure and HLA in healthy donors. Profiling relied on immunoSEQ multiplex PCR, and the TCRdb table lists in-frame clones only, not all of them. The repertoire holds roughly 60,000 clones, with approximately 96% as singletons. A word on this clone: Its antigen remains unidentified.

Study-wide findings and caveats: The study designated 150 or so TCR beta chains cytomegalovirus-associated. Subsequent analysis showed first-cohort TCR clusters tending to co-occur in around 110 validation repertoires. Many donors shared some public TCRs, even though most TCR sequences were rare. It was reportedly the case that the classifier diagnosed cytomegalovirus status with high specificity and sensitivity.

Germline V gene data show CDR1 as MDHEN and CDR2 as SYDVKM. This CDR3 contains 13 residues. V lost 5 bases, J lost 1 base, and 2 bases stayed unmatched. The chain couples TRBV28 to TRBJ2-7; 7 positions agree with TRBD1. The sequenced sample consisted of PBMCs. The TCR originated in a man between 18 and 35 years old in good health and CMV-seronegative. The CDR3 is CASSEGQSYEQYF. For the CDR3, the DNA is TGTGCCAGCAGTGAGGGACAGTCCTACGAGCAGTACTTC.